This TCR beta chain comes out of a study of blood T cell repertoires in COVID-19 (dated by TCRdb to the early 2020s). Describing the broader study: Samples from collaborators originated in the United States, Italy and Spain and spanned both the acute and convalescent phases of COVID-19. The sample metadata nearly always contained a de-identified subject ID, COVID-19 status, age in years and sex. The dataset comprised deeply sampled blood TCRbeta repertoires from subjects exposed to, actively infected with, or recovered from COVID-19. Where HLA class I and class II types were available, the types were taken from metadata supplied by the sample provider, not from assay-based typing. Samples came from the ongoing ImmuneRACE study (first 160 participants) plus 1,254 subjects from 6 global collaborators. The prospective study material was composed of cDNA or gDNA derived from T cells, B-cell-depleted T cells, or PBMCs. The repertoires were released in a freely available public database intended as a resource for research on the immune response to SARS-CoV-2. Points the paper makes about the study in general: How much clinical and demographic metadata was included differed by source and by participant, and the metadata was provided uncurated.

The immunoSEQ Assay, a bias-controlled multiplex PCR, was used to amplify TCRbeta CDR3 regions from genomic DNA. In the paper's pipeline: Nucleated cell counts per sample were estimated from amplification of reference gene primers within the assay. To quantify the absolute abundance of each unique TCRbeta CDR3 rearrangement, sequence reads were collapsed and filtered. Productive Simpson clonality was computed per sample as the square root of Simpson's diversity index over productive rearrangements. Here the immuneACCESS table is served through TCRdb, limited to in-frame sequences with V and J called. Missing clones are a known gap in these copies; in checked studies unresolved V genes cover under half, and the rest lacks a known reason. D and trimming were read from the DNA, whereas the V and J calls and clone size are those reported in that table. A total of 35,000 to 45,000 clones appear in this sample, about nine tenths of them only once. Around 21% of the sample belongs to the ten largest clones.

Whole blood was collected in K2EDTA tubes by collaborating institutions according to the institutions' own protocols. For TCRbeta analysis, collaborators shipped samples in one of three forms: frozen whole blood, isolated PBMCs, or DNA extracted from either of those sample types. At the junction V is shortened by 3 bases and J by 5 bases, with 16 bases in between. The CDR1 and CDR2 encoded by the germline V gene are MGHDK and SYGVNS. The cysteine opens and the phenylalanine closes a CDR3 of 15 amino acids. The retained sequence is limited to the CDR3, 45 bases, with the frame set at the first base. Note on this clone: The antigen it binds to is not known. Nothing much larger sits one base from this clone, and base qualities are not available.

Sequenced material: peripheral blood. This TCR came from a man in his fifties or sixties with acute or convalescent COVID-19. The V gene is TRBV25-1 and the J gene is TRBJ1-1; the D gene is unclear. Read as DNA, the sequence is TGTGCCAGCAGTGATTCCCGAGTGGCGGCTACTGAAGCTTTCTTT. It codes for CASSDSRVAATEAFF.